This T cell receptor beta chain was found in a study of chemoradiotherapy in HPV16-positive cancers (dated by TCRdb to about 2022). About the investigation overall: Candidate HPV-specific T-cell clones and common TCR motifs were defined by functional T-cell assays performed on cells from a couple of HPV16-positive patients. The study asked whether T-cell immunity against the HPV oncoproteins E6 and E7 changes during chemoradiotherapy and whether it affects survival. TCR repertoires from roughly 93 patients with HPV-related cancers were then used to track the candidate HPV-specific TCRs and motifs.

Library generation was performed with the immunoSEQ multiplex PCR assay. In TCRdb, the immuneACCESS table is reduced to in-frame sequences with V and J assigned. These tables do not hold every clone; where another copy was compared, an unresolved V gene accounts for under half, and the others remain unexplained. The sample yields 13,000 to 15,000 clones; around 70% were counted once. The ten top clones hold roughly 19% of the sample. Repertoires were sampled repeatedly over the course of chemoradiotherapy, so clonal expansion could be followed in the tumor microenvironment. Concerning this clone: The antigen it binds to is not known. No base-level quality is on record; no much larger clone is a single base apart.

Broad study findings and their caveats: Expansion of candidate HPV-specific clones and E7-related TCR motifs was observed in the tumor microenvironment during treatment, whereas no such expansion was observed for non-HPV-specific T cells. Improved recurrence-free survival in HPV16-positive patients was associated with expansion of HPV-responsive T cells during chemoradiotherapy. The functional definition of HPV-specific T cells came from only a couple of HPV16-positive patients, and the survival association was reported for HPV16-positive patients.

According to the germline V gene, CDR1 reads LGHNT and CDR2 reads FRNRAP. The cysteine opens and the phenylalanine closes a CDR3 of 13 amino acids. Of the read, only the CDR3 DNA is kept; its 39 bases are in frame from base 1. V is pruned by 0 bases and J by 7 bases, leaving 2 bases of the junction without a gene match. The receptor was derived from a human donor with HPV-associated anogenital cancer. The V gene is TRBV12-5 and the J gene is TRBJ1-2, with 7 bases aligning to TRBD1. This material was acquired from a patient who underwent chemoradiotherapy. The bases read TGTGCTAGTGGTTTGGTGAGGGGGCTTGGCTACACCTTC. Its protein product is CASGLVRGLGYTF.